This TCR beta chain was retrieved from a study of blood T cell repertoires in COVID-19. Study details: Sample material is recorded as cDNA or gDNA derived from T cells, B-cell-depleted T cells, or PBMCs.

Per the authors' pipeline: Using reference gene primer amplification, nucleated cell counts were estimated. Sequencing used immunoSEQ multiplex PCR; TCRdb keeps in-frame clones, though not all of them. That table is the source of V, J and clone size, and D and trimming were worked out from the DNA. The sample carries around 78,000 clones, 65% to 90% recorded once. The germline V gene encodes CDR1 SGHAT and CDR2 FQNNGV. V lost 1 base and J lost 7; bases outside the gene matches: 11. This CDR3 has 16 residues. The chain carries TRBV11-2 and TRBJ1-1; 8 bases are a match to TRBD1. The specimen sequenced was peripheral blood. The sequence was obtained from a man aged 65-85 years with active or convalescent COVID-19. As DNA, the CDR3 is TGTGCCAGCAGCTTAGGAGACAGGGGCGTTCGTCATGAAGCTTTCTTT. Translated, it gives CASSLGDRGVRHEAFF.